These T cell receptor beta chains were read from a single sample in a study of cytomegalovirus exposure and HLA in healthy donors. The assay was immunoSEQ multiplex PCR, and TCRdb's table has in-frame clones only and misses some. The repertoire consists of 150,000 to 200,000 clones, with roughly an eighth occurring once and the leading ten covering roughly 7.7%. The sample consisted of PBMCs. The source of these receptors is a man aged 50-59 years in good health and CMV-seropositive. Both conserved end residues are part of each CDR3. The D gene is left open where the match is weak. The listing skips clone size in some rows; elsewhere it reads once, few, many or a size class.

d_call: .
j_call: TRBJ1-5
clone_size: .
v_call: TRBV19
cdr3_nt: TGTGCCAGTATCCGCAGGGGAAGCAATCAGCCCCAGCATTTT
cdr3_aa: CASIRRGSNQPQHF

d_call: TRBD1
j_call: TRBJ1-4
clone_size: few
v_call: TRBV6-1
cdr3_nt: TGTGCCAGCAGTAAAGGGACAGGGAGGTTGCCTAATGAAAAACTGTTTTTT
cdr3_aa: CASSKGTGRLPNEKLFF

d_call: .
j_call: TRBJ1-2
clone_size: .
v_call: TRBV29-1
cdr3_nt: TGCAGCGTTGACGGGTTCTATGGCTACACCTTC
cdr3_aa: CSVDGFYGYTF

d_call: .
j_call: TRBJ2-5
clone_size: .
v_call: TRBV9
cdr3_nt: TGTGCCAGCAGCGGTCCATGGGGGCCAGGAGAGACCCAGTACTTC
cdr3_aa: CASSGPWGPGETQYF

d_call: .
j_call: TRBJ1-5
clone_size: few
v_call: TRBV27
cdr3_nt: TGTGCCAGCAGTTTTCTAGGTCAGCCCCAGCATTTT
cdr3_aa: CASSFLGQPQHF

d_call: .
j_call: TRBJ1-6
clone_size: .
v_call: TRBV19
cdr3_nt: TGTGCCAGTAGTATCAAGGAGAACTCTTATAATTCACCCCTCCACTTT
cdr3_aa: CASSIKENSYNSPLHF

d_call: .
j_call: TRBJ2-2
clone_size: few
v_call: TRBV7-2
cdr3_nt: TGTGCCAGCAGCCCAATCCAGGGGTACACCGGGGAGCTGTTTTTT
cdr3_aa: CASSPIQGYTGELFF

d_call: .
j_call: TRBJ1-2
clone_size: .
v_call: TRBV19
cdr3_nt: TGTGCCTCAAGGGGTGGGCCCCTCTATGGCTACACCTTC
cdr3_aa: CASRGGPLYGYTF

d_call: TRBD2
j_call: TRBJ2-3
clone_size: few
v_call: TRBV9
cdr3_nt: TGTGCCAGCAGCGCTAGCGGGGTGTATACGCAGTATTTT
cdr3_aa: CASSASGVYTQYF

d_call: TRBD1
j_call: TRBJ1-1
clone_size: few
v_call: TRBV25-1
cdr3_nt: TGTGCCAGCAGTGAATGGGACAGCCCTGAAGCTTTCTTT
cdr3_aa: CASSEWDSPEAFF

d_call: .
j_call: TRBJ2-5
clone_size: few
v_call: TRBV19
cdr3_nt: TGTGCCAGTAGTATAACCTCACCGGGACTCCAAGAGACCCAGTACTTC
cdr3_aa: CASSITSPGLQETQYF

d_call: TRBD2
j_call: TRBJ2-5
clone_size: .
v_call: TRBV7-2
cdr3_nt: TGTGCCAGCAGCCCGGGACTAGCGGGGCCCCCTGGAGGTACCCAGTACTTC
cdr3_aa: CASSPGLAGPPGGTQYF

d_call: TRBD1
j_call: TRBJ1-1
clone_size: .
v_call: TRBV14
cdr3_nt: TGTGCCAGCAGCCCTAGGACAGGGGCTGGGAACACTGAAGCTTTCTTT
cdr3_aa: CASSPRTGAGNTEAFF

d_call: TRBD1
j_call: TRBJ1-6
clone_size: few
v_call: TRBV7-2
cdr3_nt: TGTGCCAGCAGCCCCACCGGGACAGGTGGTTCACCCCTCCACTTT
cdr3_aa: CASSPTGTGGSPLHF

d_call: .
j_call: TRBJ1-2
clone_size: few
v_call: TRBV11-3
cdr3_nt: TGTGCCAGCAGCTTGGTTAGGGGCCGGGGCTACACCTTC
cdr3_aa: CASSLVRGRGYTF

d_call: .
j_call: TRBJ2-7
clone_size: few
v_call: TRBV15
cdr3_nt: TGTGCCACCAGCAGAGGTGAGGGGGAATTCTACGAGCAGTACTTC
cdr3_aa: CATSRGEGEFYEQYF

d_call: TRBD2
j_call: TRBJ2-3
clone_size: .
v_call: TRBV7-9
cdr3_nt: TGTGCCAGCAGCCCCCGACTAGCGGGGGGCGCAGATACGCAGTATTTT
cdr3_aa: CASSPRLAGGADTQYF

d_call: .
j_call: TRBJ1-1
clone_size: .
v_call: TRBV19
cdr3_nt: TGTGCCAGTAGTCCTTGGGACATTATGAACACTGAAGCTTTCTTT
cdr3_aa: CASSPWDIMNTEAFF

d_call: TRBD1
j_call: TRBJ1-5
clone_size: .
v_call: TRBV15
cdr3_nt: TGTGCCACCAGCAGAGTTGGGGACAGGGCTAATCAGCCCCAGCATTTT
cdr3_aa: CATSRVGDRANQPQHF

d_call: TRBD1
j_call: TRBJ1-4
clone_size: .
v_call: TRBV29-1
cdr3_nt: TGCAGCGTTGGACAGGGATCGACTAATGAAAAACTGTTTTTT
cdr3_aa: CSVGQGSTNEKLFF

d_call: TRBD1
j_call: TRBJ2-1
clone_size: .
v_call: TRBV6-4
cdr3_nt: TGTGCCAGCAGCTCCGGGACAGGGGTCTACAATGAGCAGTTCTTC
cdr3_aa: CASSSGTGVYNEQFF

d_call: .
j_call: TRBJ2-3
clone_size: few
v_call: TRBV27
cdr3_nt: TGTGCCAGCAGTTTTTCTAGCGTCCTGGGAGATACGCAGTATTTT
cdr3_aa: CASSFSSVLGDTQYF

d_call: .
j_call: TRBJ1-2
clone_size: .
v_call: TRBV14
cdr3_nt: TGTGCCAGCAGCCAAGGTCTCGGGGTTAAGGTCTATGGCTACACCTTC
cdr3_aa: CASSQGLGVKVYGYTF

d_call: .
j_call: TRBJ1-5
clone_size: .
v_call: TRBV4-2
cdr3_nt: TGTGCCAGCAGCCAAACTGGGAGGTCTAAGGGCCAGCCCCAGCATTTT
cdr3_aa: CASSQTGRSKGQPQHF

d_call: .
j_call: TRBJ1-4
clone_size: few
v_call: TRBV6-1
cdr3_nt: TGTGCCAGCAGTGAAATCCTTGAGCGGCAACTGTTTTTT
cdr3_aa: CASSEILERQLFF

d_call: .
j_call: TRBJ2-2
clone_size: .
v_call: TRBV20-1
cdr3_nt: TGCAGTGCTAGACAGGCCGGGGAGCTGTTTTTT
cdr3_aa: CSARQAGELFF

d_call: .
j_call: TRBJ1-4
clone_size: .
v_call: TRBV5-1
cdr3_nt: TGCGCCAGCAGAACCGGGACACCTAATGAAAAACTGTTTTTT
cdr3_aa: CASRTGTPNEKLFF

d_call: TRBD1
j_call: TRBJ2-3
clone_size: few
v_call: TRBV6-6
cdr3_nt: TGTGCCAGCAGTCCCCGGGACAGGGGCACAGATACGCAGTATTTT
cdr3_aa: CASSPRDRGTDTQYF

d_call: .
j_call: TRBJ2-3
clone_size: few
v_call: TRBV7-3
cdr3_nt: TGTGCCAGCAGCCCTCCTAGCACAGATACGCAGTATTTT
cdr3_aa: CASSPPSTDTQYF